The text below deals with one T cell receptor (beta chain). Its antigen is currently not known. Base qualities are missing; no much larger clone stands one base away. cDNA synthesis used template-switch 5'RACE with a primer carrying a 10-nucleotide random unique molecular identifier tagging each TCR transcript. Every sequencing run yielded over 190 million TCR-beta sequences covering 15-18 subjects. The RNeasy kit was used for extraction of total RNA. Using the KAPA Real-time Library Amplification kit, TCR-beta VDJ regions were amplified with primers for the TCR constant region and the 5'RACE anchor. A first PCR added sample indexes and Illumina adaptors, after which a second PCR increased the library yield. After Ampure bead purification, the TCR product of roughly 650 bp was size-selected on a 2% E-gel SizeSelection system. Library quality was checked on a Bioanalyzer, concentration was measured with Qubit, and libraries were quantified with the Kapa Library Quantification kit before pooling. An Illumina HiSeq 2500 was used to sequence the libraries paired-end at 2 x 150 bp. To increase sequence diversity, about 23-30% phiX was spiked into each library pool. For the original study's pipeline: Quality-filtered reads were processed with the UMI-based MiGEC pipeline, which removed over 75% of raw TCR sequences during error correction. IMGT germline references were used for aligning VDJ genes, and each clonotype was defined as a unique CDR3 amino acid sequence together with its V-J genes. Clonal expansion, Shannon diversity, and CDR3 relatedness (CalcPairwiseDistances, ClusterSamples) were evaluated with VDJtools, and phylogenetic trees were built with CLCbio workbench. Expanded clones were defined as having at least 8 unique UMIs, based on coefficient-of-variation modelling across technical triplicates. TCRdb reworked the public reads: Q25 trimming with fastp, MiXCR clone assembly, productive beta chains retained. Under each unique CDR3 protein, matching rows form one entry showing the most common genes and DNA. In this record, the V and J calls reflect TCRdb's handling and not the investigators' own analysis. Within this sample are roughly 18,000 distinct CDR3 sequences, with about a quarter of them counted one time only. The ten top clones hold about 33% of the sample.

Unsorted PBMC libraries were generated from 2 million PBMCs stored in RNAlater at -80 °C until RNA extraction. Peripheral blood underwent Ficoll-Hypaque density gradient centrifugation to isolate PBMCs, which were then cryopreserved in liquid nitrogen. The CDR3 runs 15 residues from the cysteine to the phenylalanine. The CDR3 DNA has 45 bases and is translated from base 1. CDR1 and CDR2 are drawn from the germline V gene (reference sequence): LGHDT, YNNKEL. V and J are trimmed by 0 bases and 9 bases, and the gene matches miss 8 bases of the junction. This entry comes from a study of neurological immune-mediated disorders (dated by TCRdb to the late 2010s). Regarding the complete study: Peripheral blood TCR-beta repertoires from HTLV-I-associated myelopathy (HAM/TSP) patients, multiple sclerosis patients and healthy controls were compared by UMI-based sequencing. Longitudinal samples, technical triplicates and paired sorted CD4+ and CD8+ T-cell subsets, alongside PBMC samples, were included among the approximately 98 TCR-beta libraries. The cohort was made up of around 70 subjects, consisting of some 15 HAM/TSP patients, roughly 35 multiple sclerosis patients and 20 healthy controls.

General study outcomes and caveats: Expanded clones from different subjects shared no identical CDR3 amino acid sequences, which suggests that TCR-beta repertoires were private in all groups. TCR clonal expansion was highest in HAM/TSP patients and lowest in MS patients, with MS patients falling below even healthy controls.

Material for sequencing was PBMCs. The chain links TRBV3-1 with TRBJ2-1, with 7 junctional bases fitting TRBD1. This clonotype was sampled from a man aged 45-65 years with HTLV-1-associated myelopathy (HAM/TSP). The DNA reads TGTGCCAGCAGCCAAGATGCCCAGGGGGTGGGTGAGCAGTTCTTC. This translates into CASSQDAQGVGEQFF.